These T cell receptor beta chains were read from a single sample in a study of CD8 T cells in Susac syndrome. TCRdb re-called the immunoSEQ multiplex PCR reads with MiXCR, one entry per CDR3 protein. The table shows roughly 150,000 distinct CDR3 sequences, with about 95% occurring only once. The sequenced sample consisted of CD8+ T cells from PBMCs. The receptor source for this set is a human donor with multiple sclerosis. CDR3s include the opening cysteine and the closing phenylalanine or tryptophan. D genes are given only for firm matches. Size is stated for part of the rows, as once, few or many counts, or as a class when the clone is expanded.

NA	NA	TRBJ2-5	TRBV30	TGTGCCTGGAGTCGGGAGACCCAGTACTTC	CAWSRETQYF
NA	NA	TRBJ2-3	TRBV14	TGTGCCAGCACCCTCTGGGAGGATACGCAGTATTTT	CASTLWEDTQYF
NA	NA	TRBJ2-2	TRBV3-1	TGTGCCAGCAGCCAAGTGACAACCGGGGAGCTGTTTTTT	CASSQVTTGELFF
NA	TRBD1	TRBJ1-6	TRBV20-1	TGCAGTGCGACAGGGGTAGGGTCACCCCTCCACTTT	CSATGVGSPLHF
NA	TRBD1	TRBJ1-6	TRBV6-1	TGTGCCAGCAGTGTACGACAGGGAACCTATAATTCACCCCTCCACTTT	CASSVRQGTYNSPLHF
NA	NA	TRBJ2-5	TRBV3-1	TGTGCCAGCAGCCCGAACCAGGGCGTAGACGGGGAGACCCAGTACTTC	CASSPNQGVDGETQYF
NA	NA	TRBJ2-7	TRBV15	TGTGCCACCAGCAGAACCGGAGCCGGGTTTGCCTACGGGCAGTACTTC	CATSRTGAGFAYGQYF
NA	NA	TRBJ1-2	TRBV20-1	TGCAGTGCGGACCCGACTGTCGTCTACGGCTACACCTTC	CSADPTVVYGYTF
NA	NA	TRBJ2-1	TRBV11-1	TGTGCCAGCAGCTTGGGCGTCAGTGGGGCAGACATTGAGCAGTTCTTC	CASSLGVSGADIEQFF
NA	NA	TRBJ2-3	TRBV25-1	TGTGCCAGCAGTGTAGTAGATACGCAGTATTTT	CASSVVDTQYF
once	TRBD1	TRBJ2-1	TRBV2	TGTGCCAGCAGTGAATTGAAAAGGACAGGGGCCTACAATGAGCAGTTCTTC	CASSELKRTGAYNEQFF
NA	TRBD2	TRBJ2-3	TRBV13	TGTGCCAGCAGCCCCTATGGCGGGGGGGCGGCAGATACGCAGTATTTT	CASSPYGGGAADTQYF
NA	TRBD2	TRBJ2-1	TRBV5-6	TGTGCCAGCAGCCATCCTAGCGGGGGGGCGAGGGAGCAGTTCTTC	CASSHPSGGAREQFF
NA	NA	TRBJ1-2	TRBV30	TGTGCCTGGAGTGTACCCGACAGCTATGGCTACACCTTC	CAWSVPDSYGYTF
NA	NA	TRBJ1-6	TRBV4-1	TGCGCCAGCAGCCAGGAGACAGGCGATAATTCACCCCTCCACTTT	CASSQETGDNSPLHF
NA	NA	TRBJ1-4	TRBV30	TGTGCCTGGAGTCTACAGGGATTGGATGAAAAACTGTTTTTT	CAWSLQGLDEKLFF
NA	NA	TRBJ2-7	TRBV27	TGTGCCAGCAGTTTACTAGCCCTCCCTGGGGAGCAGTACTTC	CASSLLALPGEQYF
NA	NA	TRBJ2-3	TRBV6-5	TGTGCCAGCAGTTACTTGCAGGGTATTCCAGATACGCAGTATTTT	CASSYLQGIPDTQYF
NA	NA	TRBJ1-5	TRBV15	TGTGCCACCAGCGGAGGGGCAGGGGTAAGCAATCAGCCCCAGCATTTT	CATSGGAGVSNQPQHF
NA	NA	TRBJ2-7	TRBV29-1	TGCAGCGTTGGGGGTTTGGGACCAAAAGAATACGAGCAGTACTTC	CSVGGLGPKEYEQYF
NA	NA	TRBJ2-5	TRBV30	TGTGCCTGGGGTGAAGGGACCTCTTTACGGGAGACCCAGTACTTC	CAWGEGTSLRETQYF
NA	TRBD1	TRBJ2-1	TRBV20-1	TGCAGTGCTAGCGAGGACAGGGGGCTCAATGAGCAGTTCTTC	CSASEDRGLNEQFF